This entry lists 10 T cell receptor beta chains sequenced from one sample in a study of T cell responses to AZD1222 COVID-19 vaccine. The method was immunoSEQ multiplex PCR; TCRdb's version includes in-frame clones alone and lacks a portion of them. The sample records tens of thousands of clones, roughly four fifths being singletons. The sample was peripheral blood, taken on day 0 of AZD1222 vaccination. These receptors were collected from an adult in good health.

The rearrangement links TRBV4-3 to TRBJ1-2, with 9 bases fitting TRBD1. This CDR3 comprises 17 residues. V dropped 3 bases and J dropped 0; count of bases not matched to a gene: 8. Germline V CDR1 and CDR2: LGHNA, YSLEER. CDR3: CASSQSHRDRANYGYTF. Written as DNA, the CDR3 is TGCGCCAGCAGCCAGTCCCACCGGGACAGGGCTAACTATGGCTACACCTTC.

The chain combines TRBV27 with TRBJ2-1; D could derive from TRBD1 or TRBD2 (5 bases each). Trimming left V 8 bases short and J 0 bases short, with 11 bases between. Germline V lookup: CDR1 MNHEY, CDR2 SMNVEV (reference sequence). The CDR3 is 14 residues long. CDR3 nucleotide sequence: TGTGCCAGCGCCAAGGGGAGCTCCTACAATGAGCAGTTCTTC. This encodes CASAKGSSYNEQFF.

The V gene is TRBV10-3, the J gene TRBJ2-5; tentative D call: TRBD2 (7 bases). This CDR3 is 15 amino acids long. In germline, CDR1 is ENHRY, CDR2 SYGVKD. V lost 3 bases to trimming and J lost 6 bases, with 17 bases between them. The CDR3 is CAISDVQGGQKTQYF. In nucleotides, the CDR3 is TGTGCCATCAGTGACGTACAGGGAGGGCAGAAGACCCAGTACTTC.

This chain links TRBV11-2 with TRBJ2-7; D is possibly TRBD1 (6 bases). The germline V and J ends were trimmed by 5 bases and 6 bases, with 17 bases remaining between them. CDR1 SGHAT and CDR2 FQNNGV come from the germline V gene. There are 14 residues in the CDR3. The CDR3 reads CASSLYRDIVEQYF. The CDR3 region has the DNA TGTGCCAGCAGCCTCTACCGGGACATCGTCGAGCAGTACTTC. Using reference TRBV11-2 and TRBJ2-7 for the parts outside the CDR3, the full variable domain is EAGVAQSPRYKIIEKRQSVAFWCNPISGHATLYWYQQILGQGPKLLIQFQNNGVVDDSQLPKDRFSAERLKGVDSTLKIQPAKLEDSAVYLCASSLYRDIVEQYFGPGTRLTVT.

This clone showed up just a few times. V usage is TRBV18 and J usage is TRBJ2-1, with 7 bases lining up with TRBD1. The V gene's germline CDR1 is KGHSH and CDR2 LQKENI. The CDR3 is made up of 16 amino acids. V dropped 5 bases and J dropped 5; count of bases not matched to a gene: 12. The CDR3 spells CASSTSPWDRDNEQFF. For the CDR3, the DNA is TGTGCCAGCTCAACCTCACCGTGGGACAGAGACAATGAGCAGTTCTTC.

The J gene is TRBJ1-1, the V gene TRBV5-4, with D tentatively TRBD1 (5 bases). Germline CDR1 is SGHNT and CDR2 is YYREEE (reference sequence). Trimming shortened V by 0 bases and J by 8 bases, and 11 bases separated the two germline ends. CDR3 length: 13 amino acids. The CDR3 DNA reads TGTGCCAGCAGCTTGGGGGACGGAAAAGAAGCTTTCTTT. Encoded protein: CASSLGDGKEAFF.

This clone was seen more than once but under ten times. The rearrangement uses TRBV19 and TRBJ1-5; D is unresolved. V lost 7 bases to trimming and J lost 2 bases, with 6 bases between them. CDR1 and CDR2 from the germline V gene are LNHDA and SQIVND (reference sequence). The CDR3 spans 12 residues. The DNA of the CDR3 is TGTGCCAGTAATGAAGGCAATCAGCCCCAGCATTTT. Translated: CASNEGNQPQHF.

The chain combines TRBV7-8 with TRBJ1-2; no reliable D call. The CDR3 has 13 residues. The germline V gene encodes CDR1 SGHVS and CDR2 FQNEAQ. V lost 1 base and J lost 4, with 7 bases in between. The CDR3 spells CASSLGVSYGYTF. Written as DNA, the CDR3 is TGTGCCAGCAGCTTAGGGGTGTCCTATGGCTACACCTTC.

The chain joins TRBV2 to TRBJ2-7, with D hard to call. The CDR3 spans 15 residues. The V and J ends lost 0 bases and 2 bases respectively, with 11 bases between them. Germline CDR1 reads SNHLY; CDR2 reads FYNNEI. This CDR3 is CASSEARDFTYEQYF. CDR3 nucleotides: TGTGCCAGCAGTGAAGCGCGAGACTTTACCTACGAGCAGTACTTC.

The chain joins TRBV12-3 or TRBV12-4 to TRBJ1-1; 9 nucleotides align to TRBD1. This CDR3 region has 13 residues. V was pared by 5 bases and J by 7 bases, with 5 bases of the junction left unmatched. The CDR3 is CASSLGTGFEAFF. The CDR3 region has the DNA TGTGCCAGCAGTCTCGGGACAGGGTTTGAAGCTTTCTTT.